This T cell receptor (beta chain) was observed in a study of cytotoxic CD8 clonotypes in ibrutinib-treated CLL (dated by TCRdb to the early 2020s). The study in broad terms: The cohort was composed of some twelve relapsed/refractory and fewer than 16 treatment-naive patients; IGHV unmutated status was identified in around 17 patients. Responses were partial in 24 patients and complete in 2; after median about 63 months follow-up, around 14 stayed in remission and 12 progressed. Samples at response were collected after a median of about 11 months of treatment, with a range of roughly 6 to 40 months. On average, each sample yielded around 250,000 productive templates and about 94,000 productive rearrangements. Longitudinal samples were available for about 30% of the 86 trial participants. Cryopreserved peripheral blood mononuclear cells were obtained before treatment, at response, and at either sustained remission or disease progression. Every remission and progressive disease sample was obtained while ibrutinib was still being received by the patients.

The goal of deep resolution MiSeq sequencing was a depth between 1 in 1 million and 1 in 200,000 T cells, and coverage averaged 10x per clonotype. The immunoSEQ hsTCRB Kit was used to generate the TCR beta libraries. As for the original processing: The data were analyzed with ImmunoSEQ Analyzer and ImmunoSEQ Data Assistant, and V, D and J gene assignments followed IMGT definitions. Clonality, which ranges from 0 to 1, was calculated as one minus the normalized Shannon entropy of productive rearrangement frequencies. Only overrepresented clonotypes making up at least 0.05% of each patient's repertoire were included in the public clonotype analysis. Roughly 12 age-matched healthy donor repertoires from immuneACCESS were used as controls for clonality. The source is immuneACCESS, and TCRdb retained only in-frame sequences with V and J called. Part of the clones is not carried over; for the studies checked, unresolved V genes explain less than half of this, and the remainder is unexplained. Clone size and the V and J calls come from that table; the DNA yielded D and trimming. The sample records roughly 220,000 clones, approximately 79% of which are singletons. Approximately 10% of the sample rests with the top ten.

Broad study findings and their caveats: Clonality rose at ibrutinib response, remained stable during sustained remission, and dropped back toward baseline at progression. Lymph node repertoires were not examined, and the timing of sampling was not matched between patients in sustained remission and those whose disease progressed. Public clonotypes were found to be uncommon and were observed to contract or remain stable during treatment; the increase in clonality was shown to reflect expansion of private clonotypes at ibrutinib response. Baseline clonality exceeded that of age-matched healthy donors and correlated strongly with circulating CD8+ T-cell counts.

This clone occurred a few times. Its target antigen remains unknown. No much larger clone exists at a distance of one base, and base qualities are not known. Including cysteine and phenylalanine, the CDR3 has 12 amino acids. Only the CDR3 region is kept as DNA, spanning 36 bases read in frame from base 1. V lost 4 bases and J lost 11 bases; the stretch between them is 12 bases long. Looking up the germline V gene yields CDR1 SNHLY and CDR2 FYNNEI. Taken with the paper, the label for time point translates to: eleven to twelve months on ibrutinib. For TCR beta library preparation, roughly 2 micrograms of genomic DNA were extracted from the cryopreserved PBMCs. Longitudinal blood samples from CLL patients on ibrutinib monotherapy underwent high-throughput TCR beta sequencing. Patients were enrolled in a phase 2 open-label single-center ibrutinib monotherapy trial.

The chain is made from TRBV2 and TRBJ2-1; the D match is possibly TRBD1 or TRBD2, with 5 bases aligned in each. This receptor was obtained from a human donor with chronic lymphocytic leukemia. The sequenced sample was PBMCs, obtained after 12 months of ibrutinib treatment. At the DNA level, the sequence is TGTGCCAGCAGTGGGCCTTCGGGGCAGCAGTTCTTC. It encodes CASSGPSGQQFF.